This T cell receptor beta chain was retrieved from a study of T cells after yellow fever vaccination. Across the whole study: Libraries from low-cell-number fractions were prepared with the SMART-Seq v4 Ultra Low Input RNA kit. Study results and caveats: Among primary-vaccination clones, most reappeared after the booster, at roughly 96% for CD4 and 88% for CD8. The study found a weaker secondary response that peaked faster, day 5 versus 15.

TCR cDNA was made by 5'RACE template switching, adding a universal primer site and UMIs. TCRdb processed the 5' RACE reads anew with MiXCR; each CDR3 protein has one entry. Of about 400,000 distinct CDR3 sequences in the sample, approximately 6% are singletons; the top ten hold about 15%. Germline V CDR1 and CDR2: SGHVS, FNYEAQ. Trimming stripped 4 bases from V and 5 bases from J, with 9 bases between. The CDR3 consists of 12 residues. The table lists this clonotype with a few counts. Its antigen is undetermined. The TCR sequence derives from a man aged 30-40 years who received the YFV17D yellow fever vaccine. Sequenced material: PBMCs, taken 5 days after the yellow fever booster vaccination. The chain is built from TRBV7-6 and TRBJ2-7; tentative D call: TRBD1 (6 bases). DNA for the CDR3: TGTGCCAGCAGCTGGGGGCAGAACGAGCAGTACTTC. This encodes CASSWGQNEQYF.